Given below is one T cell receptor (beta chain) in context. Germline is not matched at one junction end, which may reflect a read error. After constant-region reverse-primer amplification, full-length variable regions underwent semi-nested PCR with Nested Universal Primer A. TCRdb reanalysed the 5' RACE reads using MiXCR and keeps one entry per CDR3 protein. Counted here are 8,000 to 9,500 distinct CDR3 sequences, approximately 35% occurring once; the ten biggest clones make up 6.6%. The CDR3 extends over 15 amino acids. Germline V gene lookup returns CDR1 MNHEY and CDR2 SVGAGI. Material: tumor-infiltrating memory CD4+ T cells sorted from the breast tumor. Subset in this sample: memory CD4+ T cells, CD4+CD45RO+CD25-. The chain combines TRBV6-5 with TRBJ1-1, with 8 bases aligning to TRBD1. This TCR came from a female donor with breast cancer. CDR3 DNA: TGTGCCAGCAGGGGCGCACCATCAGGGGGCACTGAAACTTTCTTT. It specifies CASRGAPSGGTETFF.